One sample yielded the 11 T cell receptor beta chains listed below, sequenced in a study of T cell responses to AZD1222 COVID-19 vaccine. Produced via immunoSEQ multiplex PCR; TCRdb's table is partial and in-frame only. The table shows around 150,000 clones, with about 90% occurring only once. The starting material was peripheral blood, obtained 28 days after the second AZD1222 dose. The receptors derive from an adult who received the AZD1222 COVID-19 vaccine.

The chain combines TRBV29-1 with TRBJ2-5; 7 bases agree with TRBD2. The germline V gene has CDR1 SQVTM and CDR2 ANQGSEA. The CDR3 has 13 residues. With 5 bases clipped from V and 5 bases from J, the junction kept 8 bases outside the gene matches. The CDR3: CSVSSGIGETQYF. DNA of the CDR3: TGCAGCGTTTCCAGCGGGATAGGGGAGACCCAGTACTTC.

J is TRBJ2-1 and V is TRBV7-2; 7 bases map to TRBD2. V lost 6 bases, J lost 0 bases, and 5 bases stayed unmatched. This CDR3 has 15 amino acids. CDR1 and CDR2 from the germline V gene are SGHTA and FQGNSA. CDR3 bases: TGTGCCAGCAGTACTAGCGCGAGCTCCTACAATGAGCAGTTCTTC. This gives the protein CASSTSASSYNEQFF.

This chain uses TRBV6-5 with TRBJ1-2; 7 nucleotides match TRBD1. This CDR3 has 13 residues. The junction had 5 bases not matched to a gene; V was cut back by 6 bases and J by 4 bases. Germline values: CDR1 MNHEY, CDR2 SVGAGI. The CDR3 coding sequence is TGTGCCAGCAGACGGGGACAGCTCTATGGCTACACCTTC. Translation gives CASRRGQLYGYTF.

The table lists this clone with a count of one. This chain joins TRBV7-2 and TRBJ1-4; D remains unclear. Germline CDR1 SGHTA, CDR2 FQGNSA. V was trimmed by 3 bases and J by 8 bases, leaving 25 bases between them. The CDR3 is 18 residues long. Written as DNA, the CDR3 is TGTGCCAGCAGCTTCCGTCCCTTGAGGGCTGGGTATAGGGAAAAACTGTTTTTT. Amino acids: CASSFRPLRAGYREKLFF.

The CDR3 sequence is CASSLKGATYEQYF. CDR3 DNA: TGTGCCAGCAGTTTAAAAGGGGCTACTTACGAGCAGTACTTC. The rearrangement joins TRBV28 to TRBJ2-7, with D perhaps TRBD1 (5 bases). The CDR3 sequence is 14 residues long. Trimming took off 2 bases at V and 4 bases at J, with 12 bases between the two ends. CDR1 is MDHEN and CDR2 is SYDVKM in the germline V gene. The variable domain in full, completed from reference TRBV28 and TRBJ2-7, reads DVKVTQSSRYLVKRTGEKVFLECVQDMDHENMFWYRQDPGLGLRLIYFSYDVKMKEKGDIPEGYSVSREKKERFSLILESASTNQTSMYLCASSLKGATYEQYFGPGTRLTVT.

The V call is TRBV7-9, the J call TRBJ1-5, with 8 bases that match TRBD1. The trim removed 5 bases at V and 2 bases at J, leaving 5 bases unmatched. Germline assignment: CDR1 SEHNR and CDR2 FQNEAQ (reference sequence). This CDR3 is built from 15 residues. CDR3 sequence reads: CASSVTGGGNQPQHF. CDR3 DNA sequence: TGTGCCAGCAGCGTAACAGGGGGAGGCAATCAGCCCCAGCATTTT.

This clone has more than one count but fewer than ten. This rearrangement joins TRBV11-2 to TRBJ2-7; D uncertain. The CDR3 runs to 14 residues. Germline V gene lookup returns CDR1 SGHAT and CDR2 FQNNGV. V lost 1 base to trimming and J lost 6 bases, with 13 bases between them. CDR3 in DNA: TGTGCCAGCAGCTTAGCTCCACCCCTGGGCGAGCAGTACTTC. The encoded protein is CASSLAPPLGEQYF.

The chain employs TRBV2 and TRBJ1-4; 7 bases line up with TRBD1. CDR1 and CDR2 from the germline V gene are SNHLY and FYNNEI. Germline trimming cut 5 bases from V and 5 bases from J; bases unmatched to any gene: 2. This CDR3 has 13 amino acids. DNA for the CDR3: TGTGCCAGCAGTCTGGACAGGAATGAAAAACTGTTTTTT. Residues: CASSLDRNEKLFF.

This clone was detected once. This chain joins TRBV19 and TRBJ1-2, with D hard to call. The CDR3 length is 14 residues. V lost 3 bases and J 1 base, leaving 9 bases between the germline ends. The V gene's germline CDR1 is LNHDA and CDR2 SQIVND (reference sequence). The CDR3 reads CASSIPRVNYGYTF. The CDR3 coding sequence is TGTGCCAGTAGTATCCCAAGGGTTAACTATGGCTACACCTTC. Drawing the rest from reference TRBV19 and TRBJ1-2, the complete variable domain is DGGITQSPKYLFRKEGQNVTLSCEQNLNHDAMYWYRQDPGQGLRLIYYSQIVNDFQKGDIAEGYSVSREKKESFPLTVTSAQKNPTAFYLCASSIPRVNYGYTFGSGTRLTVV.

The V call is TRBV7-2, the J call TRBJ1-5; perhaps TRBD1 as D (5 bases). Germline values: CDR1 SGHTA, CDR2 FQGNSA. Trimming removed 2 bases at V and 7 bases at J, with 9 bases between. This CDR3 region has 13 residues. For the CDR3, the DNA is TGTGCCAGCAGCTTACAGGGCTTGCAGCCCCAGCATTTT. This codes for CASSLQGLQPQHF.

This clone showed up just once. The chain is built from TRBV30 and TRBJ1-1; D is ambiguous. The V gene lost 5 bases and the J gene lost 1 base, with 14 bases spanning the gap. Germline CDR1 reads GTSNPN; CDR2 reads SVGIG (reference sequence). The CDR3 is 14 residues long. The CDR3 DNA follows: TGTGCCTGGGCCCCTCCGGGATCGAACACTGAAGCTTTCTTT. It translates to CAWAPPGSNTEAFF.